The rows below give T cell receptor beta chains drawn from one sample of a study of blood T cell repertoires in COVID-19. The data were produced by immunoSEQ multiplex PCR, yet TCRdb's version contains in-frame clones alone and is incomplete. The table records over 250,000 clones, about 92% of them present only once. What was sequenced was PBMCs or T cells enriched from blood (not recorded which). Every receptor here comes from a man between 60 and 70 years old who had recovered from COVID-19. The CDR3 runs from the conserved cysteine through the conserved F or W. Fields, in order: D gene, V gene, J gene, CDR3 DNA, CDR3 protein. A D gene is named only where the DNA matches it firmly.

D: -; V: TRBV7-8; J: TRBJ2-7; DNA: TGTGCCAGCAGCAACCCCCGGGGGGCTTCGTGGTACGAGCAGTACTTC; CDR3: CASSNPRGASWYEQYF
D: TRBD1; V: TRBV5-1; J: TRBJ1-5; DNA: TGCGCCAGCAGCTTGACAGGGGGCAATCAGCCCCAGCATTTT; CDR3: CASSLTGGNQPQHF
D: TRBD2; V: TRBV4-3; J: TRBJ2-3; DNA: TGCGCCAGCAGCCAAGATACAGCGGGGGGATCCGATACGCAGTATTTT; CDR3: CASSQDTAGGSDTQYF
D: -; V: TRBV10-3; J: TRBJ2-1; DNA: TGTGCCATCAGTGACTACCCCCGGCAGGGATCCTACAATGAGCAGTTCTTC; CDR3: CAISDYPRQGSYNEQFF
D: TRBD2; V: TRBV5-1; J: TRBJ2-1; DNA: TGCGCCAGCAGCGAGGGACTAGTCAACAATGAGCAGTTCTTC; CDR3: CASSEGLVNNEQFF
D: TRBD2; V: TRBV4-1; J: TRBJ2-6; DNA: TGCGCCAGCAGCCACCGGGGGGCTGGGGCCAACGTCCTGACTTTC; CDR3: CASSHRGAGANVLTF
D: -; V: TRBV7-2; J: TRBJ1-1; DNA: TGTGCCAGCAGCTTAGTGAGGGGAGGCGCTGAAGCTTTCTTT; CDR3: CASSLVRGGAEAFF
D: TRBD2; V: TRBV27; J: TRBJ2-3; DNA: TGTGCCAGCAAGACCGGGAGGACTAGCACAGATACGCAGTATTTT; CDR3: CASKTGRTSTDTQYF
D: -; V: TRBV5-1; J: TRBJ2-7; DNA: TGCGCCAGCAGCCTACCGGGGTCCGGAAATTCCTACGAGCAGTACTTC; CDR3: CASSLPGSGNSYEQYF
D: -; V: TRBV3-1/TRBV3-2; J: TRBJ2-3; DNA: TGTGCCAGCAGCCAAGTTGGAGCGGGCAGCACAGATACGCAGTATTTT; CDR3: CASSQVGAGSTDTQYF
D: -; V: TRBV4-1; J: TRBJ1-5; DNA: TGCGCCAGCAGCCAAGAGTGGGGGCATCAGCCCCAGCATTTT; CDR3: CASSQEWGHQPQHF
D: TRBD1; V: TRBV29-1; J: TRBJ2-7; DNA: TGCAGCGCCTTATTGGTGCAGGGGGAATACGAGCAGTACTTC; CDR3: CSALLVQGEYEQYF
D: -; V: TRBV10-3; J: TRBJ2-2; DNA: TGTGCCATCGACTCAGGAGGCGGGGAGCTGTTTTTT; CDR3: CAIDSGGGELFF
D: TRBD2; V: TRBV7-2; J: TRBJ2-2; DNA: TGTGCCAGCAGCTTAGTTCGGACTAGGAACACCGGGGAGCTGTTTTTT; CDR3: CASSLVRTRNTGELFF
D: -; V: TRBV19; J: TRBJ1-5; DNA: TGTGCCAGTAGTATACCCAGAAGATATAGCAATCAGCCCCAGCATTTT; CDR3: CASSIPRRYSNQPQHF
D: -; V: TRBV5-7; J: TRBJ2-7; DNA: TGTGCCAGCAGCTTGGCCATCGGTTCCTACGAGCAGTACTTC; CDR3: CASSLAIGSYEQYF
D: -; V: TRBV3-1/TRBV3-2; J: TRBJ1-1; DNA: TGTGCCAGCAGCCCCGAGACACAGAACACTGAAGCTTTCTTT; CDR3: CASSPETQNTEAFF